This passage covers 30 T cell receptor beta chains from one sample sequenced in a study of T cell responses to AZD1222 COVID-19 vaccine. Sequenced by immunoSEQ multiplex PCR; TCRdb stores in-frame clones only, minus some. The sample has about 180,000 clones; around 88% are singletons. Sequencing used peripheral blood, obtained 28 days after the second AZD1222 dose. The origin of the receptors is an adult who received the AZD1222 COVID-19 vaccine.

This chain joins TRBV5-1 and TRBJ2-1, with 13 bases matching TRBD2. With V trimmed by 4 bases and J by 7 bases, 5 bases remained unmatched. CDR3 length: 15 amino acids. Germline assignment: CDR1 SGHRS and CDR2 YFSETQ. The CDR3 DNA sequence: TGCGCCAGCAGCAGGGGACTAGCGGGGCTGAATGAGCAGTTCTTC. Translation gives CASSRGLAGLNEQFF.

The chain is built from TRBV20-1 and TRBJ1-2, with a weak D call TRBD1 (5 bases). CDR1 is DFQATT, CDR2 SNEGSKA, per germline (reference sequence). V was cut by 3 bases and J by 2 bases, with 19 bases left in between. The CDR3 extends over 16 amino acids. DNA of the CDR3: TGCAGTGCTAGTAGGGTTCAGGGAATGACAAACTATGGCTACACCTTC. Protein: CSASRVQGMTNYGYTF.

The table lists this clone with a count of one. The rearrangement joins TRBV19 to TRBJ1-5; 8 bases match TRBD1. CDR1 and CDR2 (germline): LNHDA, SQIVND (reference sequence). Losses at the gene ends were 5 bases for V and 6 bases for J; bases not matched to a gene: 9. This CDR3 spans 15 amino acids. The CDR3 sequence is CASSLDRGHGQPQHF. DNA for the CDR3: TGTGCCAGTAGTCTCGACAGGGGCCATGGTCAGCCCCAGCATTTT.

This chain uses TRBV28 with TRBJ1-2; maybe TRBD1 (6 bases). V lost 3 bases to trimming and J lost 5 bases, with 22 bases between them. The CDR3 has 17 amino acids. CDR1 is MDHEN, CDR2 SYDVKM, per germline. The CDR3 sequence: CASSFGSGVEVRYGYTF. The CDR3 DNA reads TGTGCCAGCAGTTTTGGGTCAGGGGTGGAAGTAAGGTATGGCTACACCTTC.

V usage is TRBV7-9 and J usage is TRBJ1-3; D is perhaps TRBD1 (5 bases). Germline CDR1 is SEHNR and CDR2 is FQNEAQ (reference sequence). The CDR3 runs to 16 residues. The V gene lost 5 bases and the J gene lost 1 base, with 15 bases spanning the gap. The CDR3 nucleotides read TGTGCCAGCAGCCGAGGGACGGGGGGTTCTGGAAACACCATATATTTT. Its translation: CASSRGTGGSGNTIYF.

V usage is TRBV30 and J usage is TRBJ1-2; D remains ambiguous. Per germline, CDR1 GTSNPN and CDR2 SVGIG (reference sequence). CDR3 length: 14 amino acids. Trimming cost V 0 bases and J 6 bases, with 14 bases left between them. CDR3: CAWSVIAREDGYTF. CDR3 coding DNA: TGTGCCTGGAGTGTTATTGCCCGGGAAGATGGCTACACCTTC.

This chain uses TRBV3-1 (or the pseudogene TRBV3-2) with TRBJ2-7; D possibly corresponds to TRBD1 (6 bases). With 4 bases removed from V and 3 bases from J, the gap between germline ends came to 13 bases. Germline loops: CDR1 LGHDT, CDR2 YNNKEL (reference sequence). This CDR3 has 14 residues. The DNA for the CDR3 is TGTGCCAGCAGCCCGAGGACAGAGAACTACGAGCAGTACTTC. Protein: CASSPRTENYEQYF.

The rearrangement uses TRBV23-1 and TRBJ1-6; 9 nucleotides line up with TRBD1. TRBV23-1 is marked as an open reading frame, function uncertain. This CDR3 comprises 17 residues. The trim removed 4 bases at V and 0 bases at J, leaving 4 bases unmatched. CDR3 in amino acids: CASSPGTGRSYNSPLHF. CDR3 nucleotide sequence: TGCGCCAGCAGTCCCGGGACAGGGCGCTCCTATAATTCACCCCTCCACTTT.

The J gene is TRBJ1-2, the V gene TRBV25-1; a possible D gene is TRBD1 (6 bases). The CDR3 covers 13 residues. Trimming removed 7 bases at V and 8 bases at J, with 17 bases between. Germline assignment: CDR1 MGHDK and CDR2 SYGVNS. Written as DNA, the CDR3 is TGTGCCAGCAAGCCCGGGGGCGCACGGGGCTACACCTTC. Its protein is CASKPGGARGYTF.

The V and J genes are TRBV7-9 and TRBJ1-1; D remains ambiguous. V lost 5 bases to trimming and J lost 1 base, with 11 bases between them. CDR1 and CDR2 from the germline V gene are SEHNR and FQNEAQ (reference sequence). This CDR3 comprises 14 residues. CDR3 region: CASSLMGPNTEAFF. CDR3 bases: TGTGCCAGCAGCCTCATGGGCCCGAACACTGAAGCTTTCTTT.

The genes are TRBV6-5 and TRBJ1-2; 7 bases map to TRBD1. CDR1 MNHEY and CDR2 SVGAGI come from the germline V gene. The trim removed 8 bases at V and 4 bases at J, leaving 10 bases unmatched. The CDR3 extends over 14 amino acids. CDR3 bases: TGTGCCAGCCGACAGGGCACGAGCGCCTATGGCTACACCTTC. This gives the protein CASRQGTSAYGYTF.

J is TRBJ2-1 and V is TRBV12-5; the D call may be TRBD1 or TRBD2 (5 bases each). Germline V gene data show CDR1 as LGHNT and CDR2 as FRNRAP. The V gene lost 6 bases and the J gene lost 5 bases, with 11 bases spanning the gap. CDR3 length: 13 amino acids. CDR3 sequence (DNA): TGTGCTAGTGGCACCGGGACCGACAATGAGCAGTTCTTC. It translates to CASGTGTDNEQFF. The full variable domain, with the rest looked up from reference TRBV12-5 and TRBJ2-1, is DARVTQTPRHKVTEMGQEVTMRCQPILGHNTVFWYRQTMMQGLELLAYFRNRAPLDDSGMPKDRFSAEMPDATLATLKIQPSEPRDSAVYFCASGTGTDNEQFFGPGTRLTVL.

The chain uses TRBV5-1 and TRBJ1-2; D gene uncertain. Germline V gene lookup returns CDR1 SGHRS and CDR2 YFSETQ. Trimming removed 0 bases at V and 1 base at J, with 10 bases between. The CDR3 sequence is 15 residues long. CDR3 in DNA: TGCGCCAGCAGCTTGGGCCCGGCGGTTAACTATGGCTACACCTTC. Residues: CASSLGPAVNYGYTF.

The chain recombines TRBV7-9 with TRBJ1-3; no clear D. V was shortened by 5 bases and J by 5 bases, with 10 bases between the two germline ends. CDR3 size: 13 residues. Germline V lookup: CDR1 SEHNR, CDR2 FQNEAQ (reference sequence). CDR3 nucleotides: TGTGCCAGCAGCCTCCGACCTAGAAACACCATATATTTT. This sequence encodes CASSLRPRNTIYF.

This chain joins TRBV7-6 and TRBJ1-4, with D unresolved. The CDR3 is 16 residues long. The V gene lost 5 bases and the J gene lost 0 bases, with 13 bases spanning the gap. Germline-derived CDR1 and CDR2 are SGHVS and FNYEAQ. The CDR3 reads CASSPTRAATNEKLFF. DNA for the CDR3: TGTGCCAGCAGCCCCACAAGAGCTGCAACTAATGAAAAACTGTTTTTT.

The chain combines TRBV18 with TRBJ2-5; a possible D gene is TRBD1 (6 bases). This CDR3 comprises 15 residues. Germline V gives CDR1 KGHSH, CDR2 LQKENI. Deletions cut 3 bases from V and 1 base from J, with 12 bases between. The CDR3 here is CASSPRQAIQETQYF. CDR3 coding DNA: TGTGCCAGCTCACCCCGACAGGCTATCCAAGAGACCCAGTACTTC.

The chain has TRBV7-2 and TRBJ2-5, with unresolved D. This CDR3 is built from 13 residues. Germline assignment: CDR1 SGHTA and CDR2 FQGNSA. The V end was cut by 3 bases, the J end by 5 bases, with 10 bases between. The CDR3 nucleotides are TGTGCCAGCAGCTTCGGACCGTTGGAGACCCAGTACTTC. Amino acids: CASSFGPLETQYF. Looking up the rest from reference TRBV7-2 and TRBJ2-5 gives the full variable domain: GAGVSQSPSNKVTEKGKDVELRCDPISGHTALYWYRQSLGQGLEFLIYFQGNSAPDKSGLPSDRFSAERTGGSVSTLTIQRTQQEDSAVYLCASSFGPLETQYFGPGTRLLVL.

This chain connects TRBV3-1 (or the pseudogene TRBV3-2) to TRBJ1-2, with D perhaps TRBD1 (6 bases). This CDR3 spans 13 amino acids. Trimming removed 5 bases at V and 4 bases at J, with 11 bases between. The germline V gene has CDR1 LGHDT and CDR2 YNNKEL (reference sequence). The CDR3 DNA is TGTGCCAGCAGCTTCAGGGGCTTCTATGGCTACACCTTC. Translated: CASSFRGFYGYTF.

This clone was observed a handful of times. This sequence joins TRBV9 and TRBJ1-4, with no clear D. V was pared by 1 base and J by 7 bases, with 14 bases between. The germline V gene encodes CDR1 SGDLS and CDR2 YYNGEE. This CDR3 has 15 amino acids. The CDR3 DNA reads TGTGCCAGCAGCGTAACGGGTGGAGTGGGTGAAAAACTGTTTTTT. It yields the protein CASSVTGGVGEKLFF.

This clone came up a few times. The junction shows a germline mismatch at one end, possibly a read error. The rearrangement links TRBV30 to TRBJ1-2, with D maybe TRBD1 (6 bases). The germline gives CDR1 GTSNPN, CDR2 SVGIG (reference sequence). The CDR3 contains 8 residues. In DNA form, the CDR3 reads TGTGCCTGGAACTTAGGACAGTTC. It is translated as CAWNLGQF.

The chain employs TRBV5-1 and TRBJ1-6; 9 bases fit TRBD1. CDR1 SGHRS and CDR2 YFSETQ come from the germline V gene. V was pared by 2 bases and J by 7 bases, with 4 bases of the junction left unmatched. The length of the CDR3 is 15 residues. As DNA, the CDR3 is TGCGCCAGCAGCTTCGAAGGACAGGGGAATTCACCCCTCCACTTT. Protein sequence: CASSFEGQGNSPLHF.

The chain joins TRBV6-5 to TRBJ1-2; 8 bases fit TRBD1. CDR3 length: 14 amino acids. The V segment lost 4 bases and the J segment 3 bases; nucleotides outside the gene matches: 4. In germline, CDR1 is MNHEY, CDR2 SVGAGI. The CDR3 sequence is CASSSAGQDYGYTF. The CDR3 bases are TGTGCCAGCAGTTCCGCGGGACAGGACTATGGCTACACCTTC.

The chain recombines TRBV5-4 with TRBJ1-1, with 7 bases fitting TRBD1. The length of the CDR3 is 13 residues. The V gene's germline CDR1 is SGHNT and CDR2 YYREEE (reference sequence). V lost 1 base to trimming and J lost 6 bases; unmatched junction nucleotides: 3. The CDR3 nucleotides read TGTGCCAGCAGCTTGCAGGGGGGGGCTGAAGCTTTCTTT. It yields the protein CASSLQGGAEAFF. Complete variable domain (other parts from reference TRBV5-4 and TRBJ1-1): ETGVTQSPTHLIKTRGQQVTLRCSSQSGHNTVSWYQQALGQGPQFIFQYYREEENGRGNFPPRFSGLQFPNYSSELNVNALELDDSALYLCASSLQGGAEAFFGQGTRLTVV.

V is TRBV7-2 and J is TRBJ1-1, with D unclear. This CDR3 spans 13 amino acids. Germline V gene lookup returns CDR1 SGHTA and CDR2 FQGNSA. Trimming removed 2 bases at V and 1 base at J, with 5 bases between. The DNA for the CDR3 is TGTGCCAGCAGCTTACGAGCGAACACTGAAGCTTTCTTT. This codes for CASSLRANTEAFF.

This clone came up a few times. The rearrangement links TRBV4-1 to TRBJ1-2; D may be TRBD1 (5 bases). The CDR3 is 14 amino acids. Trimming removed 5 bases at V and 0 bases at J, with 10 bases between. The germline V gene has CDR1 MGHRA and CDR2 YSYEKL. CDR3: CASSKTGANYGYTF. The DNA of the CDR3 is TGCGCCAGCAGCAAGACGGGGGCTAACTATGGCTACACCTTC.

CDR3 bases: TGTGCCAGCAGCCAAGGCAGGACAACCGGGGAGACCCAGTACTTC. Translated, it gives CASSQGRTTGETQYF. The V call is TRBV3-1 (or the pseudogene TRBV3-2), the J call TRBJ2-5; weak D call: TRBD1 (5 bases). The ends were cut back, 1 base at V and 5 bases at J, with 14 bases in the middle. The CDR3 extends over 15 amino acids. Germline values: CDR1 LGHDT, CDR2 YNNKEL (reference sequence).

This clone was counted a single time. CDR3 sequence reads: CASSLASEEGGYGYTF. The CDR3 DNA sequence: TGTGCCAGCAGCTTAGCGTCAGAGGAGGGGGGCTATGGCTACACCTTC. The rearrangement joins TRBV11-1 to TRBJ1-2; D may be TRBD1 (6 bases). This CDR3 region has 16 residues. Germline assignment: CDR1 SGHAT and CDR2 FQDESV (reference sequence). The V end lost 0 bases, the J end lost 4 bases, and 15 bases lay between the germline ends.

The V call is TRBV19, the J call TRBJ1-4; no reliable D call. The CDR3 covers 15 residues. The V gene lost 4 bases and the J gene lost 0 bases, with 9 bases spanning the gap. Germline values: CDR1 LNHDA, CDR2 SQIVND (reference sequence). CDR3 nucleotides: TGTGCCAGTAGTACACACGGATCAACTAATGAAAAACTGTTTTTT. Translation gives CASSTHGSTNEKLFF.

The V call is TRBV10-3, the J call TRBJ2-5; 10 bases are a match to TRBD2. With 9 bases clipped from V and 5 bases from J, the junction kept 6 bases outside the gene matches. The CDR3 covers 13 residues. Germline CDR1 and CDR2: ENHRY and SYGVKD. CDR3 sequence: CAIGQRGGETQYF. CDR3 in DNA: TGTGCCATTGGTCAGCGGGGGGGGGAGACCCAGTACTTC.

The chain is built from TRBV21-1 and TRBJ1-1; the DNA was not compared with TRBD1, the D call given in the table. TRBV21-1 is recorded as a pseudogene. This CDR3 has 13 residues. CDR3 DNA: TGTGCCAGCAACTCTGACCCCAGGAATGAAGCTTTCTTT. It codes for CASNSDPRNEAFF.